Each of the 21 T cell receptor beta chains below was sequenced from the same sample in a study of shared clonotypes between healthy human individuals. Cells designated naive CD8 were CD45RO-negative and were positively selected for CCR7, with terminally differentiated effector memory CD45RA+ cells excluded. Assay used: immunoSEQ multiplex PCR; TCRdb lists only in-frame clones, some missing. This table has 650,000 to 800,000 clones, around 92% appearing once. Sequencing was done on a sample of naive CD8+ T cells sorted from blood. The receptors stem from a young man in good health.

This chain connects TRBV27 to TRBJ2-2; 7 bases map to TRBD2. CDR3 length equals 15 residues. With 7 bases clipped from V and 2 bases from J, the junction kept 7 bases outside the gene matches. The germline CDR1 and CDR2 sequences are MNHEY and SMNVEV (reference sequence). The CDR3: CASNGGSFNTGELFF. The CDR3 DNA is TGTGCCAGCAACGGCGGGAGTTTCAACACCGGGGAGCTGTTTTTT.

This rearrangement joins TRBV7-9 to TRBJ2-3; 8 bases align to TRBD2. This CDR3 has 12 amino acids. After removal of 5 bases from V and 9 bases from J, the junction contained 4 bases not matched to a gene. In germline, CDR1 is SEHNR, CDR2 FQNEAQ (reference sequence). Written as DNA, the CDR3 is TGTGCCAGCAGCCCGAGCGGGAGAACGCAGTATTTT. This sequence encodes CASSPSGRTQYF.

The chain employs TRBV9 and TRBJ2-4, with D unresolved. Deletions cut 0 bases from V and 6 bases from J, with 10 bases between. Germline V CDR1 and CDR2: SGDLS, YYNGEE. The CDR3 runs 14 residues. The CDR3: CASSVGRGRNIQYF. DNA for the CDR3: TGTGCCAGCAGCGTAGGGCGAGGTAGAAACATTCAGTACTTC.

The rearrangement uses TRBV5-6 and TRBJ1-2, with D perhaps matching TRBD1 (6 bases). Germline V lookup: CDR1 SGHDT, CDR2 YYEEEE. The CDR3 has 15 residues. V shed 0 bases and J shed 6 bases, with 15 bases lying between them. The CDR3 DNA sequence: TGTGCCAGCAGCTTGGCACTCAGGGGAGGAGATGGCTACACCTTC. This sequence encodes CASSLALRGGDGYTF.

This clone was recorded only once. The chain couples TRBV27 to TRBJ2-1; 9 nucleotides line up with TRBD1. Unmatched junction bases numbered 5, after V lost 1 base and J lost 10 bases. Germline V gene data show CDR1 as MNHEY and CDR2 as SMNVEV (reference sequence). The CDR3 runs to 14 residues. The CDR3 spells CASSLFRTGVEQFF. In DNA, the CDR3 is TGTGCCAGCAGTTTATTTCGGACAGGGGTCGAGCAGTTCTTC.

The chain joins TRBV27 to TRBJ2-7; D may be TRBD2 (6 bases). From germline, CDR1 is MNHEY and CDR2 SMNVEV (reference sequence). This CDR3 is 12 amino acids long. Trimming pared 6 bases from V and 3 bases from J, leaving 9 bases between. The CDR3 DNA follows: TGTGCCAGCAGAGGGACTTACTACGAGCAGTACTTC. It specifies CASRGTYYEQYF.

This sequence joins TRBV5-4 and TRBJ2-1, with TRBD2 matching 10 bases. V lost 3 bases, J lost 4 bases, and 10 bases stayed unmatched. Germline loops: CDR1 SGHNT, CDR2 YYREEE (reference sequence). The length of the CDR3 is 17 residues. The CDR3, as DNA: TGTGCCAGCAGCTCTGATAGGCTAGCGGGAGAGTACAATGAGCAGTTCTTC. Translated: CASSSDRLAGEYNEQFF.

This clone was recorded once. This chain links TRBV6-1 with TRBJ2-5, with 9 nucleotides matching TRBD1. From germline, CDR1 is MNHNS and CDR2 SASEGT. The CDR3 is made up of 17 amino acids. With V trimmed by 2 bases and J by 0 bases, 7 bases remained unmatched. The CDR3 loop reads CASSEWYRGLNQETQYF. The CDR3 DNA reads as TGTGCCAGCAGTGAATGGTACAGGGGGCTCAACCAAGAGACCCAGTACTTC.

The V call is TRBV27, the J call TRBJ2-1, with D perhaps matching TRBD1 (9 bases). V lost 9 bases, J lost 12 bases, and 21 bases lay in between. The V gene's germline CDR1 is MNHEY and CDR2 SMNVEV (reference sequence). This CDR3 region has 13 residues. This chain's CDR3 is CASRGQGLGGQFF. The CDR3 DNA reads TGTGCCAGTAGGGGACAGGGACTAGGGGGGCAGTTCTTC.

The gene calls are TRBV27 and TRBJ1-5, with D possibly matching TRBD1 (6 bases). The CDR3 is 14 amino acids. Germline assignment: CDR1 MNHEY and CDR2 SMNVEV (reference sequence). V lost 6 bases to trimming and J lost 9 bases, with 18 bases between them. CDR3 DNA sequence: TGTGCCAGCAGCACCCAGGGGTGGATGGGGCCCCAGCATTTT. This codes for CASSTQGWMGPQHF.

As concerns this clone: One junction end does not reproduce the germline sequence, and a read error may be involved. The J gene is TRBJ2-7, the V gene TRBV6-6; 10 bases fit TRBD1. The germline V gene has CDR1 MNHNY and CDR2 SVGAGI (reference sequence). The CDR3 has 13 amino acids. Here the CDR3 reads CASSYGGGDRGNF. CDR3 nucleotides: TGTGCCAGCAGTTACGGAGGGGGGGACAGGGGAAACTTC.

The gene calls are TRBV6-5 and TRBJ2-1; 11 bases line up with TRBD1. Germline CDR1 is MNHEY and CDR2 is SVGAGI. There are 15 residues in the CDR3. J was trimmed by 6 bases and V by 5 bases; bases with no gene match: 6. Written as DNA, the CDR3 is TGTGCCAGCAGTCGCGGGACAGGGGGGGTCAATGAGCAGTTCTTC. Its protein product is CASSRGTGGVNEQFF.

The chain carries TRBV27 and TRBJ2-7, with D perhaps matching TRBD1 or TRBD2 (5 bases each). Per the germline V gene, CDR1 is MNHEY and CDR2 is SMNVEV (reference sequence). V was clipped by 1 base and J by 1 base, with 5 bases between them. The CDR3 spans 13 residues. In nucleotides, the CDR3 is TGTGCCAGCAGTTTATGGGGGTCCTACGAGCAGTACTTC. Translation gives CASSLWGSYEQYF.

A word on this clone: Compared with germline, one end of the junction differs, possibly owing to a read error. The rearrangement uses TRBV18 and TRBJ2-5, with 7 bases fitting TRBD1. CDR1 and CDR2 (germline): KGHSH, LQKENI. The CDR3 consists of 11 residues. For the CDR3, the DNA is TGTGCCAGCTCACCGGGAGACAGGGTAGACTTC. As protein: CASSPGDRVDF.

The J gene is TRBJ2-1, the V gene TRBV7-6; 12 nucleotides agree with TRBD2. After removal of 5 bases from V and 3 bases from J, the junction contained 2 bases not matched to a gene. Germline CDR1 and CDR2: SGHVS and FNYEAQ. The CDR3 length is 15 residues. The CDR3 here is CASSMGLAGYNEQFF. CDR3 nucleotide sequence: TGTGCCAGCAGCATGGGACTAGCGGGCTACAATGAGCAGTTCTTC.

The rearrangement links TRBV27 to TRBJ1-1; a weak D match, TRBD1 (5 bases). V lost 3 bases to trimming and J lost 6 bases, with 14 bases between them. Germline V CDR1 and CDR2: MNHEY, SMNVEV (reference sequence). This CDR3 region has 14 residues. The CDR3 sequence: CASSFAQGWAEAFF. CDR3 in DNA: TGTGCCAGCAGTTTCGCTCAGGGTTGGGCTGAAGCTTTCTTT.

This CDR3 is CATSSPAGRVDEQYF. The CDR3 DNA is TGTGCCACCAGCTCTCCGGCAGGGAGAGTCGACGAGCAGTACTTC. The rearrangement links TRBV15 to TRBJ2-7, with D tentatively TRBD1 or TRBD2 (5 bases each). The CDR3 is 15 residues long. The germline gives CDR1 LNHNV, CDR2 YYDKDF (reference sequence). The V end was cut by 5 bases, the J end by 5 bases, with 19 bases between.

The V gene is TRBV28, the J gene TRBJ2-1, with D perhaps matching TRBD2 (5 bases). Germline CDR1 is MDHEN and CDR2 is SYDVKM. Trimming removed 5 bases at V and 0 bases at J, with 11 bases between. This CDR3 region has 15 residues. CDR3 DNA sequence: TGTGCCAGCAGTCTAGAGCGGAGCTCCTACAATGAGCAGTTCTTC. Translated: CASSLERSSYNEQFF.

V is TRBV7-6 and J is TRBJ2-1; possible D gene TRBD1, 6 bases. The CDR3 length is 18 residues. The germline V and J ends were trimmed by 5 bases and 0 bases, with 20 bases remaining between them. In germline, CDR1 is SGHVS, CDR2 FNYEAQ. CDR3 nucleotide sequence: TGTGCCAGCAGCCCTGGCGGCCTAGGACAGATCTCCTACAATGAGCAGTTCTTC. It encodes CASSPGGLGQISYNEQFF. The variable domain in full, with the rest retrieved from reference TRBV7-6 and TRBJ2-1, is GAGVSQSPRYKVTKRGQDVALRCDPISGHVSLYWYRQALGQGPEFLTYFNYEAQQDKSGLPNDRFSAERPEGSISTLTIQRTEQRDSAMYRCASSPGGLGQISYNEQFFGPGTRLTVL.

CDR3: CASSDSIGHEQYF. The CDR3 DNA reads as TGTGCCAGCAGTGACTCGATTGGGCACGAGCAGTACTTC. The chain uses TRBV6-4 and TRBJ2-7; no firm D call. Trimming removed 0 bases from V and 5 bases from J, with 8 bases in between. Germline values: CDR1 MRHNA, CDR2 SNTAGT. CDR3 length: 13 residues.

V usage is TRBV5-4 and J usage is TRBJ2-2, with 11 bases that match TRBD1. Per germline, CDR1 SGHNT and CDR2 YYREEE (reference sequence). This CDR3 comprises 16 residues. The V segment lost 0 bases and the J segment 4 bases; nucleotides outside the gene matches: 2. Here the CDR3 reads CASSLGDRGSTGELFF. CDR3 sequence (DNA): TGTGCCAGCAGCTTGGGGGACAGGGGGTCCACCGGGGAGCTGTTTTTT.